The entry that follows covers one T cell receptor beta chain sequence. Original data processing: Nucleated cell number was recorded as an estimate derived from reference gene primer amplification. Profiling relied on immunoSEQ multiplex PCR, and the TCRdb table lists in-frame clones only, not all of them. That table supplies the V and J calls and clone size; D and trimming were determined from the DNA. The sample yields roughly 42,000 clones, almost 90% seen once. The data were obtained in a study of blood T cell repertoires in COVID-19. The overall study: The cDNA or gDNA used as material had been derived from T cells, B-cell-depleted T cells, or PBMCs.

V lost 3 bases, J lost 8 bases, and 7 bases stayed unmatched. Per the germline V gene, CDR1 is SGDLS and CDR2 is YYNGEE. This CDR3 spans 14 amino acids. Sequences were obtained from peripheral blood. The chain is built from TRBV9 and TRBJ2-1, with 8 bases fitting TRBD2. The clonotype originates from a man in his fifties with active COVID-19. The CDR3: CASSERGLGDEQFF. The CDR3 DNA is TGTGCCAGCAGCGAGCGGGGACTAGGTGATGAGCAGTTCTTC.